This T cell receptor beta chain was documented in a study of cytomegalovirus exposure and HLA in healthy donors. Study findings and constraints: In vitro work confirmed that a few CMV-associated chains recognize CMV antigens. Researchers counted around 170 TCR beta chains as cytomegalovirus-associated. In a later analysis, a missense DCLRE1C variant was linked to TCR beta V- and J-gene trimming.

In regard to this clone: Its matching antigen is unknown.

V lost 9 bases to trimming and J lost 2 bases; unmatched junction nucleotides: 16. The CDR3 sequence is 19 residues long. Germline CDR1 WNHNN, CDR2 SYGVQD (reference sequence). As for the donors, each was a healthy bone marrow donor. This PCR relied on a set of 60 Vbeta primers and 13 Jbeta primers. This table comes from immunoSEQ multiplex PCR, and its TCRdb copy is limited to in-frame clones, with some not included. The repertoire holds roughly 170,000 clones, with more than 60% as singletons. Sequencing used PBMCs. This chain joins TRBV10-1 and TRBJ2-1; 13 bases agree with TRBD2. The source of this sequence is a woman in her 30s in good health and CMV-seropositive. As DNA, the CDR3 is TGCGCCAGGCACAGGGGATCGGGACTAGCGGGATCTACCTACAATGAGCAGTTCTTC. It encodes CARHRGSGLAGSTYNEQFF.